A single sample is the source of the 20 T cell receptor beta chains below, sequenced in a study of spatial heterogeneity in lung cancer (dated by TCRdb to between 2017 and 2020). No antigen is known for these receptors. The sample's time point, from its label and the paper: sample taken at primary tumor resection. Libraries were made using 5' RACE. The sequencing machine was a NextSeq 500. The public reads were quality trimmed at Q25 with fastp and then assembled into clones with MiXCR by TCRdb, keeping productive beta chains. Rows matching on CDR3 protein sequence are summarized as one entry with the most common DNA and genes. The sample data list some 6,000 distinct CDR3 sequences, and 6.5% to 8% of these were observed just once. Approximately 12% of the sample belongs to the ten largest clones. On the study overall, not on this receptor specifically: A correlation was observed between the number of expanded intratumoral alpha and beta TCRs and the tumor nonsynonymous mutation count.

Sample: lung tumor tissue, taken at surgery. All receptors come from a male donor with early-stage non-small cell lung cancer.

In this sample, this clonotype turned up many times. This chain uses TRBV18 with TRBJ2-3; possibly TRBD2 for D (5 bases). The CDR3 is 12 residues long. V was clipped by 5 bases and J by 5 bases, with 8 bases between them. The germline V gene has CDR1 KGHSH and CDR2 LQKENI. CDR3 in amino acids: CASSSREDTQYF. CDR3 bases: TGTGCCAGCTCATCGAGGGAAGATACGCAGTATTTT.

This clonotype was seen many times. The chain has TRBV18 and TRBJ1-4; no firm D call. Per the germline V gene, CDR1 is KGHSH and CDR2 is LQKENI. The CDR3 has 15 residues. The germline V and J ends were trimmed by 0 bases and 2 bases, with 7 bases remaining between them. In DNA form, the CDR3 reads TGTGCCAGCTCACCACCTGGCAGCACTAATGAAAAACTGTTTTTT. It encodes CASSPPGSTNEKLFF.

This clonotype is medium-sized. V usage is TRBV12-3 or TRBV12-4 and J usage is TRBJ1-1, with 10 bases lining up with TRBD1. The CDR3 spans 14 residues. The ends lost 6 bases at V and 5 bases at J; junction bases unmatched: 6. The CDR3 region has the DNA TGTGCCAGCAGACCCGGGACAGGGGAGACTGAAGCTTTCTTT. Protein product: CASRPGTGETEAFF.

The rearrangement joins TRBV5-1 to TRBJ2-2; D could derive from TRBD1 or TRBD2 (6 bases each). CDR1 and CDR2 from the germline V gene are SGHRS and YFSETQ. Trimming took off 2 bases at V and 4 bases at J, with 12 bases between the two ends. The CDR3 is made up of 15 amino acids. CDR3 sequence: CASSFGGRGTGELFF. In DNA form, the CDR3 reads TGCGCCAGCAGCTTTGGGGGGCGAGGCACCGGGGAGCTGTTTTTT.

V and J are TRBV6-1 and TRBJ2-3, with 10 nucleotides matching TRBD2. Unmatched junction bases numbered 5, after V lost 7 bases and J lost 1 base. Looked up from germline, CDR1 is MNHNS and CDR2 is SASEGT. This CDR3 has 15 amino acids. The CDR3 DNA reads as TGTGCCAGCATTCCTGGGACTAGCGGCACAGATACGCAGTATTTT. Translating gives CASIPGTSGTDTQYF.

Judged by abundance, this clonotype is medium-sized. The rearrangement joins TRBV7-2 to TRBJ2-3, with D perhaps matching TRBD2 (5 bases). V lost 0 bases, J lost 4 bases, and 20 bases lay in between. Germline V gene data show CDR1 as SGHTA and CDR2 as FQGNSA. The CDR3 loop spans 18 amino acids. CDR3 DNA: TGTGCCAGCAGCTTAGCCCGCGGGTGGGGTACATCGCCAGATACGCAGTATTTT. This encodes CASSLARGWGTSPDTQYF.

This clonotype was detected ten times or more. CDR3: CASSYRDPPGHEQYF. In nucleotides, the CDR3 is TGTGCCAGCAGTTACAGAGACCCACCCGGGCACGAGCAGTACTTC. The chain has TRBV6-6 and TRBJ2-7; unclear D gene. CDR3 length equals 15 residues. Germline V lookup: CDR1 MNHNY, CDR2 SVGAGI (reference sequence). Trimming removed 2 bases from V and 5 bases from J, with 16 bases in between.

J is TRBJ2-2 and V is TRBV7-2, with 8 bases lining up with TRBD2. The J segment lost 9 bases and the V segment lost 4 bases, leaving 10 bases of the junction unmatched. Germline values: CDR1 SGHTA, CDR2 FQGNSA. The CDR3 runs 15 residues. The CDR3 reads CASSSGGLAGRELFF. The CDR3 DNA reads as TGTGCCAGCAGCTCCGGTGGACTAGCAGGCCGGGAGCTGTTTTTT.

This clonotype was seen many times. This chain connects TRBV10-3 to TRBJ2-5, with D possibly matching TRBD2 (6 bases). Germline assignment: CDR1 ENHRY and CDR2 SYGVKD. The V and J ends lost 2 bases and 2 bases respectively, with 9 bases between them. This CDR3 contains 14 residues. The CDR3 reads CAISERETQETQYF. CDR3 bases: TGTGCCATCAGTGAGCGGGAGACTCAAGAGACCCAGTACTTC.

This clonotype was detected a few times. The chain is built from TRBV12-3 or TRBV12-4 and TRBJ2-7; D is ambiguous. The germline V and J ends were trimmed by 6 bases and 3 bases, with 9 bases remaining between them. This CDR3 contains 12 residues. In DNA, the CDR3 is TGTGCCAGCAGCCTTGGTTTCTACGAGCAGTACTTC. Translated, it gives CASSLGFYEQYF.

By proportion, this clonotype is medium-sized. The rearrangement links TRBV2 to TRBJ2-2; 7 bases line up with TRBD2. The CDR3 consists of 15 residues. V gave up 5 bases and J gave up 6 bases; unmatched junction bases: 9. Germline CDR1 is SNHLY and CDR2 is FYNNEI. The CDR3 protein is CASSPLGGVAGELFF. The DNA for the CDR3 is TGTGCCAGCAGTCCCCTGGGGGGGGTGGCCGGGGAGCTGTTTTTT.

This clonotype is judged medium-sized (0.01 to 0.1%). The chain links TRBV7-2 to TRBJ2-3, with D perhaps being TRBD1 or TRBD2 (6 bases each). The CDR3 has 15 amino acids. The V and J ends lost 2 bases and 5 bases respectively, with 14 bases between them. Germline V gene lookup returns CDR1 SGHTA and CDR2 FQGNSA. Here the CDR3 DNA reads TGTGCCAGCAGCTTAAGGTGGGGGGCGGGAGATACGCAGTATTTT. Translated, it gives CASSLRWGAGDTQYF.

This clonotype is medium-sized (0.01 to 0.1%) within its sample. The chain couples TRBV7-9 to TRBJ2-1; 7 bases fit TRBD1. The CDR3 runs to 15 residues. The germline CDR1 and CDR2 sequences are SEHNR and FQNEAQ (reference sequence). V lost 5 bases and J lost 8; bases outside the gene matches: 12. The CDR3 region is CASSPGQWATDEQFF. The DNA of the CDR3 is TGTGCCAGCAGCCCGGGACAGTGGGCGACGGATGAGCAGTTCTTC.

This clonotype has at least ten counts. This sequence joins TRBV10-1 and TRBJ2-3; 14 bases align to TRBD2. CDR3 length equals 16 residues. J was trimmed by 1 base and V by 8 bases; bases with no gene match: 5. Per the germline V gene, CDR1 is WNHNN and CDR2 is SYGVQD (reference sequence). This CDR3 is CASGPGLAGGTDTQYF. Written as DNA, the CDR3 is TGCGCCAGCGGTCCGGGACTAGCGGGGGGCACAGATACGCAGTATTTT.

This clonotype was recorded at least ten times. J is TRBJ2-3 and V is TRBV5-1, with TRBD2 matching 14 bases. V gave up 3 bases and J gave up 5 bases; unmatched junction bases: 8. This CDR3 spans 17 amino acids. CDR1 is SGHRS and CDR2 is YFSETQ in the germline V gene. The CDR3 is CASSSLTSGGARDTQYF. The CDR3 DNA reads TGCGCCAGCAGCTCACTGACTAGCGGGGGGGCCCGAGATACGCAGTATTTT.

This clonotype has ten or more counts. The chain uses TRBV7-9 and TRBJ1-1; D not certain. This CDR3 contains 15 residues. Germline CDR1 reads SEHNR; CDR2 reads FQNEAQ (reference sequence). Trimming shortened V by 0 bases and J by 1 base, and 9 bases separated the two germline ends. The chain's CDR3 is CASSLAIGGNTEAFF. The CDR3 DNA is TGTGCCAGCAGCTTAGCTATAGGCGGGAACACTGAAGCTTTCTTT.

This clonotype is labeled medium-sized. This chain uses TRBV7-9 with TRBJ1-2; D is undetermined. CDR1 and CDR2 from the germline V gene are SEHNR and FQNEAQ (reference sequence). The CDR3 consists of 13 residues. Trimming pared 3 bases from V and 4 bases from J, leaving 9 bases between. The CDR3 region has the DNA TGTGCCAGCAGCTTGGACCGCCTCTATGGCTACACCTTC. Residues: CASSLDRLYGYTF.

This clonotype has a count of ten or more. This sequence joins TRBV4-2 and TRBJ2-5; D call uncertain. V was trimmed by 1 base and J by 2 bases, leaving 8 bases between them. CDR1 LGHNA and CDR2 YNFKEQ come from the germline V gene. The CDR3 spans 14 residues. The CDR3 loop is CASSQATEQETQYF. The CDR3 DNA reads as TGTGCCAGCAGCCAAGCTACAGAGCAAGAGACCCAGTACTTC.

At least ten counts were recorded for this clonotype. The chain employs TRBV6-5 and TRBJ2-7; no clear D gene. Per the germline V gene, CDR1 is MNHEY and CDR2 is SVGAGI. V gave up 3 bases and J gave up 6 bases, with 9 bases separating them. The CDR3 consists of 12 residues. DNA for the CDR3: TGTGCCAGCAGTTATGGCGGAGCCGAGCAGTACTTC. Encoded protein: CASSYGGAEQYF.

This clonotype was seen ten or more times. The CDR3 protein is CASSLFPLAGPTDTQYF. CDR3 DNA: TGTGCCAGCAGCTTGTTCCCTCTTGCGGGGCCCACAGATACGCAGTATTTT. The chain recombines TRBV13 with TRBJ2-3, with D maybe TRBD2 (6 bases). The CDR3 loop spans 17 amino acids. Deletions cut 3 bases from V and 2 bases from J, with 18 bases between. Germline CDR1 reads PRHDT; CDR2 reads FYEKMQ (reference sequence).